This T cell receptor (beta chain) emerged from a study of T cells after yellow fever vaccination (dated by TCRdb to the late 2010s). For context, the study as a whole: The SMART-Seq v4 Ultra Low Input RNA kit was used to prepare libraries from fractions with low cell numbers. To follow T-cell clones before and after primary and booster YFV17D yellow fever vaccination, bulk TCR alpha and beta repertoires were sequenced over time. Two healthy male donors made up the cohort, one aged 18 to 30 years and the other aged 30 to 40 years. Blood was drawn at multiple timepoints before and after primary and secondary immunization, with bulk PBMC replicates and cell subsets isolated. What the study reported, not specific to this receptor: The secondary T-cell response was weaker than the primary response but faster, peaking on day 5 instead of day 15. A small fraction of clonotypes showed up in both the CD4 and CD8 compartments, probably as a result of convergent recombination. Only a couple of donors were included in the study, so the extent to which the findings can be generalized is limited. FACS-sorted repertoires could contain abundant contaminating clonotypes from the bulk population, so computational filtering was required. Most clones expanded after primary vaccination (about 95% of CD4 and approximately 86% of CD8) were re-detected after the booster, suggesting that broad memory maintenance occurred.

Concerning this clonotype: Its specific antigen is unknown. Base qualities are missing; no much larger clone stands one base away.

The germline V gene supplies CDR1 LGHNA and CDR2 YSLEER. Taken from cysteine to phenylalanine, the CDR3 has 15 residues. Just the 45-base CDR3 DNA is kept, in frame starting at base 1. V is reduced by 2 bases and J by 8 bases, leaving a spacing of 18 bases between them. This specimen's treatment or condition label, interpreted: live attenuated yellow fever vaccine strain. At each blood-draw timepoint, two biological replicates of bulk PBMCs were collected. PBMCs were isolated from peripheral blood using a standard Ficoll-Paque protocol. RNA was extracted with TriZol from bulk PBMCs, CD4 and CD8 fractions, and dextramer-positive and dextramer-negative fractions. TCR cDNA was synthesized by 5'RACE template switching, through which a universal primer site and unique molecular identifiers were introduced. Priming for cDNA synthesis came from both the TCR alpha and TCR beta constant segments. Libraries were amplified in two PCR steps, with sample barcodes and sequencing adapters added in the second step. Sequencing of libraries was performed on Illumina HiSeq 2500 (2x100 bp) or NovaSeq (2x150 bp). The paper's processing steps were these. MIGEC handled demultiplexing of reads and collapsing into UMI consensus sequences, while MiXCR performed V(D)J alignment. Vaccine-responding clonotypes were identified with edgeR using replicate PBMC samples, with FDR below 0.01 and a log2 fold change above 5 up to day 15 being required. Each bulk clonotype was labeled CD4 or CD8 based on which sequenced repertoire, CD4 or CD8, contained the clonotype at higher abundance. The raw public data were reprocessed by TCRdb itself: fastp quality trimming at Q25, MiXCR clonotype calling, in-frame beta chains only. Rows are combined by CDR3 protein, so each entry shows the most common genes and DNA. TCRdb assigned the V and J calls; the authors' analysis was not used. The sample records 600,000 to 750,000 distinct CDR3 sequences, 12% of which are singletons. 14% to 15% of the sample rests with the top ten.

This sequence uses TRBV4-3 and TRBJ1-1; 5 matching bases give a weak D call of TRBD1. The sequence was obtained from a man aged 25 to 40 who received the YFV17D yellow fever vaccine. Here the sequenced sample was PBMCs, taken on the day of the yellow fever booster vaccination. For the CDR3, the sequence is CASSQPPSGRGEAFF. The sequenced DNA is TGCGCCAGCAGCCAACCCCCATCAGGGCGGGGAGAAGCTTTCTTT.